Listed below are T cell receptor beta chains from one sample, sequenced in a study of T cells in Graves' hyperthyroidism and ophthalmopathy. TCRdb reanalysed the multiplex PCR reads using MiXCR and keeps one entry per CDR3 protein. The sample contains a few hundred thousand distinct CDR3 sequences, over 15% of which appear only once. The material sequenced was blood. These receptors were obtained from a woman aged 55-69 years with Graves' ophthalmopathy. Both conserved end residues are part of each CDR3. A D gene is named only where the DNA matches it firmly. Clone sizes are given selectively: once, few, many, or a class where the clone is expanded.

CDR3 protein: CASSYSIGRGESNEQFF
CDR3 DNA: TGTGCCAGCAGTTACTCGATAGGGCGGGGGGAAAGTAATGAGCAGTTCTTC
clone size: few
D gene: TRBD2
J gene: TRBJ2-1
CDR3 length: 17
V gene: TRBV6-2/TRBV6-3

CDR3 protein: CAISELAEETQYF
CDR3 DNA: TGTGCCATCAGTGAGTTGGCAGAAGAGACCCAGTACTTC
clone size: few
D gene: NA
J gene: TRBJ2-5
CDR3 length: 13
V gene: TRBV10-3

CDR3 protein: CASSRTGGNTDTQYF
CDR3 DNA: TGTGCCAGCAGCCGGACGGGCGGAAACACAGATACGCAGTATTTT
clone size: many
D gene: NA
J gene: TRBJ2-3
CDR3 length: 15
V gene: TRBV7-2

CDR3 protein: CASSYGLRRNTEAFF
CDR3 DNA: TGTGCCAGCAGTTACGGGCTGAGACGGAACACTGAAGCTTTCTTT
clone size: NA
D gene: NA
J gene: TRBJ1-1
CDR3 length: 15
V gene: TRBV6-2/TRBV6-3

CDR3 protein: CASSPWDRPYEQYF
CDR3 DNA: TGTGCCAGCTCACCCTGGGACCGACCCTACGAGCAGTACTTC
clone size: many
D gene: NA
J gene: TRBJ2-7
CDR3 length: 14
V gene: TRBV18

CDR3 protein: CAGSLGWDASNQPQHF
CDR3 DNA: TGTGCCGGCAGCTTAGGGTGGGACGCGAGCAATCAGCCCCAGCATTTT
clone size: NA
D gene: NA
J gene: TRBJ1-5
CDR3 length: 16
V gene: TRBV7-2

CDR3 protein: CASSRGQTSPNEQFF
CDR3 DNA: TGTGCCAGCAGCCGAGGACAGACGTCCCCGAATGAGCAGTTCTTC
clone size: few
D gene: NA
J gene: TRBJ2-1
CDR3 length: 15
V gene: TRBV4-2

CDR3 protein: CASSYGTSMEQYF
CDR3 DNA: TGTGCCAGCAGTTACGGGACCTCTATGGAGCAGTACTTC
clone size: many
D gene: NA
J gene: TRBJ2-7
CDR3 length: 13
V gene: TRBV27

CDR3 protein: CASSQVGPGGFVHF
CDR3 DNA: TGTGCCAGCAGCCAAGTTGGGCCAGGGGGTTTCGTCCACTTT
clone size: NA
D gene: TRBD1
J gene: TRBJ1-6
CDR3 length: 14
V gene: TRBV14

CDR3 protein: CASSLYLAGGTDTQYF
CDR3 DNA: TGCGCCAGCAGCTTATACCTAGCGGGGGGAACAGATACGCAGTATTTT
clone size: NA
D gene: TRBD2
J gene: TRBJ2-3
CDR3 length: 16
V gene: TRBV5-1

CDR3 protein: CASSVGLIGTGELFF
CDR3 DNA: TGTGCCAGCAGTGTGGGCCTAATTGGCACCGGGGAGCTGTTTTTT
clone size: NA
D gene: NA
J gene: TRBJ2-2
CDR3 length: 15
V gene: TRBV2

CDR3 protein: CASTPARHYGYTF
CDR3 DNA: TGTGCCAGCACCCCAGCACGGCACTATGGCTACACCTTC
clone size: many
D gene: NA
J gene: TRBJ1-2
CDR3 length: 13
V gene: TRBV7-2

CDR3 protein: CASSSFGSGRTDTQYF
CDR3 DNA: TGTGCCAGCAGCTCCTTTGGAAGCGGGAGAACAGATACGCAGTATTTT
clone size: many
D gene: TRBD2
J gene: TRBJ2-3
CDR3 length: 16
V gene: TRBV5-5

CDR3 protein: CSASDSTGTYNSPLHF
CDR3 DNA: TGCAGTGCTAGCGATAGTACAGGGACCTATAATTCACCCCTCCACTTT
clone size: NA
D gene: NA
J gene: TRBJ1-6
CDR3 length: 16
V gene: TRBV20-1

CDR3 protein: CSVQRIQGRKNTEAFF
CDR3 DNA: TGCAGCGTTCAAAGAATCCAGGGGCGGAAAAACACTGAAGCTTTCTTT
clone size: many
D gene: NA
J gene: TRBJ1-1
CDR3 length: 16
V gene: TRBV29-1

CDR3 protein: CASTESPWGGGGMYSYTF
CDR3 DNA: TGCGCCAGCACCGAAAGCCCCTGGGGAGGAGGGGGAATGTATAGCTACACCTTC
clone size: few
D gene: NA
J gene: TRBJ1-2
CDR3 length: 18
V gene: TRBV4-3

CDR3 protein: CASSDDREETQYF
CDR3 DNA: TGTGCCAGCAGTGATGACAGGGAGGAGACCCAGTACTTC
clone size: many
D gene: TRBD1
J gene: TRBJ2-5
CDR3 length: 13
V gene: TRBV2

CDR3 protein: CASSYPDRGEQFF
CDR3 DNA: TGTGCCAGCAGTTACCCAGACAGGGGTGAGCAGTTCTTC
clone size: few
D gene: TRBD1
J gene: TRBJ2-1
CDR3 length: 13
V gene: TRBV6-2/TRBV6-3

CDR3 protein: CASSLVGGNYEQYF
CDR3 DNA: TGTGCCAGCAGCTTAGTCGGCGGGAACTACGAGCAGTACTTC
clone size: many
D gene: NA
J gene: TRBJ2-7
CDR3 length: 14
V gene: TRBV7-9

CDR3 protein: CASSLAGSYGYTF
CDR3 DNA: TGTGCCAGCAGCTTGGCCGGCTCCTATGGCTACACCTTC
clone size: many
D gene: NA
J gene: TRBJ1-2
CDR3 length: 13
V gene: TRBV5-5

CDR3 protein: CASHDGDSAEAFF
CDR3 DNA: TGTGCCAGCCACGATGGCGATAGCGCTGAAGCTTTCTTT
clone size: NA
D gene: NA
J gene: TRBJ1-1
CDR3 length: 13
V gene: TRBV6-1

CDR3 protein: CASSNRDFGYTF
CDR3 DNA: TGTGCCAGCAGTAACAGGGACTTTGGCTACACCTTC
clone size: many
D gene: NA
J gene: TRBJ1-2
CDR3 length: 12
V gene: TRBV6-2/TRBV6-3

CDR3 protein: CASSSTRGTAYQYTF
CDR3 DNA: TGTGCCAGCAGCTCGACTCGAGGGACAGCGTATCAATACACCTTC
clone size: NA
D gene: TRBD1
J gene: TRBJ1-2
CDR3 length: 15
V gene: TRBV3-1

CDR3 protein: CASSPLSLVISGEAFF
CDR3 DNA: TGTGCCAGCTCACCACTTTCCCTCGTAATTTCGGGAGAAGCTTTCTTT
clone size: NA
D gene: NA
J gene: TRBJ1-1
CDR3 length: 16
V gene: TRBV18

CDR3 protein: CASSEFHDEQYF
CDR3 DNA: TGTGCCAGCAGTGAATTTCACGACGAGCAGTACTTC
clone size: many
D gene: NA
J gene: TRBJ2-7
CDR3 length: 12
V gene: TRBV6-1

CDR3 protein: CASKTSRNTEAFF
CDR3 DNA: TGTGCCAGTAAGACGTCCAGGAACACTGAAGCTTTCTTT
clone size: many
D gene: NA
J gene: TRBJ1-1
CDR3 length: 13
V gene: TRBV7-2

CDR3 protein: CSARGETGQVPNSPLHF
CDR3 DNA: TGCAGTGCTCGGGGAGAGACAGGTCAAGTACCTAATTCACCCCTCCACTTT
clone size: NA
D gene: NA
J gene: TRBJ1-6
CDR3 length: 17
V gene: TRBV20-1

CDR3 protein: CASSLFVLGELFF
CDR3 DNA: TGTGCCAGTAGTCTGTTCGTCTTAGGGGAGCTGTTTTTT
clone size: NA
D gene: NA
J gene: TRBJ2-2
CDR3 length: 13
V gene: TRBV19

CDR3 protein: CASSLDSHWDGQFYGYTF
CDR3 DNA: TGTGCCAGCAGTCTCGACAGTCATTGGGACGGACAATTCTATGGCTACACCTTC
clone size: many
D gene: NA
J gene: TRBJ1-2
CDR3 length: 18
V gene: TRBV28

CDR3 protein: CASSHPKPGGDYGYAF
CDR3 DNA: TGTGCCAGCAGCCATCCGAAACCGGGGGGTGACTATGGCTACGCCTTC
clone size: NA
D gene: NA
J gene: TRBJ1-2
CDR3 length: 16
V gene: TRBV4-2